The rows below give T cell receptor beta chains drawn from one sample of a study of technical replicates of blood from several donors. Sequenced by immunoSEQ multiplex PCR; TCRdb stores in-frame clones only, minus some. Of tens of thousands of clones in the sample, around nine tenths were seen once. Material: T cells isolated from PBMCs. These receptor sequences come from a human donor in good health. Each CDR3 is given with its conserved first and last residue.

j_call v_call cdr3_aa
TRBJ1-1 TRBV18 CASSPLREGVAFF
TRBJ2-1 TRBV5-1 CASSSKQGTNEQFF
TRBJ2-3 TRBV5-1 CASSLIEGTDTQYF
TRBJ2-5 TRBV19 CASSIQGTQETQYF
TRBJ2-2 TRBV7-6 CASSFRLTGELFF
TRBJ1-2 TRBV6-5 CASSYSLTGVGYTF
TRBJ1-6 TRBV2 CASAPDNSPLHF
TRBJ2-7 TRBV29-1 CRGQGYEQYF
TRBJ2-5 TRBV14 CASSQDYASGGETQYF
TRBJ2-7 TRBV27 CASTPGGPRDEQYF
TRBJ2-7 TRBV6-5 CASSYANPGQPYEQYF
TRBJ2-2 TRBV28 CASQPGGYKVRSTGELFF
TRBJ1-5 TRBV7-9 CASSLGTGDLQPQHF
TRBJ2-7 TRBV2 CASSESVAYEQYF
TRBJ2-3 TRBV5-1 CASSLVLASTDTQYF
TRBJ1-2 TRBV7-2 CASSQAGVSQTRNYGYTF
TRBJ1-3 TRBV6-4 CASSEQNGTAFSGNTIYF
TRBJ2-3 TRBV10-1 CASRANRGDTQYF
TRBJ2-1 TRBV5-6 CASSRVYNEQFF
TRBJ2-7 TRBV6-1 CASSEQRGQRFYEQYF
TRBJ2-3 TRBV27 CASSMDTYTDTQYF
TRBJ2-7 TRBV30 CAWSVGGTPSF
TRBJ2-5 TRBV15 CATSRPMETQYF
TRBJ1-5 TRBV5-8 CASSLFGGGNQPQHF
TRBJ2-3 TRBV11-3 CASSLGGDTQYF
TRBJ2-7 TRBV11-2 CASSPGQGAYEQYF
TRBJ2-1 TRBV6-1 CASIAESYNEQFF
TRBJ1-2 TRBV9 CASSTGIRLQGWNGYTF
TRBJ2-5 TRBV11-2 CASRLAGEYQETQYF
TRBJ2-7 TRBV6-1 CASSEVSGGSRGNIYEQYF
TRBJ2-3 TRBV10-2 CASSETSVDPDTQYF
TRBJ1-2 TRBV30 CASTGARTYGYTF
TRBJ2-1 TRBV7-8 CASTWGTVYNEQFF
TRBJ2-2 TRBV6-6 CASSYLGPGELFF